This TCR beta chain originates from a study of T cells in Graves' hyperthyroidism and ophthalmopathy. The TCR beta CDR3 regions underwent amplification using RNA transcripts as the source. During a first-round RT-PCR of the TCR CDR3, the HTBI primer set was used. TCRdb called the multiplex PCR reads again in MiXCR, with one record for every CDR3 protein. This sample carries about 410,000 distinct CDR3 sequences, roughly 14% of them seen once, and the ten largest clones take about 13%. In the case of this clonotype: Antigen specificity is unknown.

This CDR3 comprises 14 residues. With 3 bases clipped from V and 6 bases from J, the junction kept 4 bases outside the gene matches. Study findings and constraints: Most clonotypes that expanded in the thyroid above 0.001 also showed up in blood.

PBMCs were sourced from approximately 9 ml fresh peripheral blood. The V and J genes are TRBV12-3 or TRBV12-4 and TRBJ2-2, with 7 bases that match TRBD2. Input material: blood. This TCR was recovered from a man younger than 35 with Graves' ophthalmopathy. CDR3 sequence reads: CASSLGGWAGELFF. The CDR3 nucleotides are TGTGCCAGCAGTTTGGGGGGGTGGGCCGGGGAGCTGTTTTTT.